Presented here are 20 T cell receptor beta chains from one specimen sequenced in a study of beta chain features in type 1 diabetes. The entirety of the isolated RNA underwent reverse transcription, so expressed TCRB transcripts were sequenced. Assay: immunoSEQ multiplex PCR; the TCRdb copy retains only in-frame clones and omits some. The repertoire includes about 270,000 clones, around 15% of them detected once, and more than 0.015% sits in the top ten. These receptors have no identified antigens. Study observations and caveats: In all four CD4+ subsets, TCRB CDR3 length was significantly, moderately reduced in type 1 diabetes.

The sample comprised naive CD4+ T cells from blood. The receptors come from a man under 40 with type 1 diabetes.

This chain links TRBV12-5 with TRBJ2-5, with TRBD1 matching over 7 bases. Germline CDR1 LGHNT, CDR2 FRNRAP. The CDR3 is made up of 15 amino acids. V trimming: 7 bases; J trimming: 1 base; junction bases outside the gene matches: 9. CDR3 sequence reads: CASADMGQSQETQYF. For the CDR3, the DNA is TGTGCTAGTGCCGATATGGGACAGAGCCAAGAGACCCAGTACTTC.

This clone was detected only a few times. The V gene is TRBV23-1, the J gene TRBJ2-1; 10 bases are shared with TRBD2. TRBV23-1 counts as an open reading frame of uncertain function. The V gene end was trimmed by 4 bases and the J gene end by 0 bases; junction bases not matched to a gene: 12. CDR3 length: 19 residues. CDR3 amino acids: CASSLRDRTSGDSYNEQFF. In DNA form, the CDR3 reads TGCGCCAGCAGTCTCCGGGACAGGACTAGCGGAGACTCCTACAATGAGCAGTTCTTC.

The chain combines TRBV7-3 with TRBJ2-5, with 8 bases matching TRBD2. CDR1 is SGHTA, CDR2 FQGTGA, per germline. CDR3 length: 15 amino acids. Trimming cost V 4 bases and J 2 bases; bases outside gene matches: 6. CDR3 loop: CASSSGGRAQETQYF. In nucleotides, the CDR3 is TGTGCCAGCAGCTCGGGAGGGAGAGCGCAAGAGACCCAGTACTTC. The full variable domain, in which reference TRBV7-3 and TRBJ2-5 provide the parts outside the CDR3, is GAGVSQTPSNKVTEKGKYVELRCDPISGHTALYWYRQSLGQGPEFLIYFQGTGAADDSGLPNDRFFAVRPEGSVSTLKIQRTERGDSAVYLCASSSGGRAQETQYFGPGTRLLVL.

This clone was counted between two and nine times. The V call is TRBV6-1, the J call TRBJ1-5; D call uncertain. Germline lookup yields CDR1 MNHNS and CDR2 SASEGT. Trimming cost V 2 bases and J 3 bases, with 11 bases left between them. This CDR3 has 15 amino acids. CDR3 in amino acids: CASSEISTDNQPQHF. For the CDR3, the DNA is TGTGCCAGCAGTGAAATTAGCACCGACAATCAGCCCCAGCATTTT.

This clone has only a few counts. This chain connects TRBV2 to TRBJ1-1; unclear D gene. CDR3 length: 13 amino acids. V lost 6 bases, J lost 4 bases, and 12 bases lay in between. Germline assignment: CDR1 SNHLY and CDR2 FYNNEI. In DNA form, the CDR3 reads TGTGCCAGCAGCGCCTCGGGAGTCACTGAAGCTTTCTTT. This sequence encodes CASSASGVTEAFF.

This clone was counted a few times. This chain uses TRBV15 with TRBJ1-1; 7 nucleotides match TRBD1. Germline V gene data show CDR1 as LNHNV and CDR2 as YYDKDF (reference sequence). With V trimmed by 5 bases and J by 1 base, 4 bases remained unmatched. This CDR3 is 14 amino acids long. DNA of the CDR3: TGTGCCACCAGCCTAGGGACAGAGAACACTGAAGCTTTCTTT. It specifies CATSLGTENTEAFF.

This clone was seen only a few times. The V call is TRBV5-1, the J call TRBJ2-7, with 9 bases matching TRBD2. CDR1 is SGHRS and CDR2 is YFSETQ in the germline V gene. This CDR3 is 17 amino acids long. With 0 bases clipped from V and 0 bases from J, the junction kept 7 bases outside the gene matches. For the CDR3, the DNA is TGCGCCAGCAGCTTGGGGCTAGCGGGACGAAGCTCCTACGAGCAGTACTTC. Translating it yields CASSLGLAGRSSYEQYF.

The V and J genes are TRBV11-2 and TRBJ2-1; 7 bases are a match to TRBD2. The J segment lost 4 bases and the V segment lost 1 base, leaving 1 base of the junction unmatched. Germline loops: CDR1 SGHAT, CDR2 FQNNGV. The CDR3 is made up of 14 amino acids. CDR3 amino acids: CASSLGREYNEQFF. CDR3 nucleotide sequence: TGTGCCAGCAGCTTAGGGCGGGAGTACAATGAGCAGTTCTTC. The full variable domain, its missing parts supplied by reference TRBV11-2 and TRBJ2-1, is EAGVAQSPRYKIIEKRQSVAFWCNPISGHATLYWYQQILGQGPKLLIQFQNNGVVDDSQLPKDRFSAERLKGVDSTLKIQPAKLEDSAVYLCASSLGREYNEQFFGPGTRLTVL.

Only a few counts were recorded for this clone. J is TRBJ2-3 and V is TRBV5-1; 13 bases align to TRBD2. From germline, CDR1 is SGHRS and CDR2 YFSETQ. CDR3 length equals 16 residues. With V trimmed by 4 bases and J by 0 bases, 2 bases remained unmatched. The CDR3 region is CASSVGLAGSTDTQYF. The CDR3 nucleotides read TGCGCCAGCAGCGTGGGACTAGCGGGGAGCACAGATACGCAGTATTTT. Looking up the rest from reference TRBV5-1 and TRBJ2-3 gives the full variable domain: KAGVTQTPRYLIKTRGQQVTLSCSPISGHRSVSWYQQTPGQGLQFLFEYFSETQRNKGNFPGRFSGRQFSNSRSEMNVSTLELGDSALYLCASSVGLAGSTDTQYFGPGTRLTVL.

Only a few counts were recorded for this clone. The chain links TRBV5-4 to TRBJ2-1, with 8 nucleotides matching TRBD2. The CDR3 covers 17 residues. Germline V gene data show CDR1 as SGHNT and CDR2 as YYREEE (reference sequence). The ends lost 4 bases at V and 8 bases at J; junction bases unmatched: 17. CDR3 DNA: TGTGCCAGCAGCCGCTACCCGAGCGGGAGTTTCCCTCATGAGCAGTTCTTC. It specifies CASSRYPSGSFPHEQFF. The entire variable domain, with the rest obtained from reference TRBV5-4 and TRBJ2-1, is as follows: ETGVTQSPTHLIKTRGQQVTLRCSSQSGHNTVSWYQQALGQGPQFIFQYYREEENGRGNFPPRFSGLQFPNYSSELNVNALELDDSALYLCASSRYPSGSFPHEQFFGPGTRLTVL.

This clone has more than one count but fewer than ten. This chain's CDR3 is CASSVSGRATGELFF. The CDR3 DNA sequence: TGTGCCAGCAGCGTTAGCGGGAGGGCCACCGGGGAGCTGTTTTTT. V and J are TRBV9 and TRBJ2-2; 11 nucleotides align to TRBD2. After removal of 2 bases from V and 4 bases from J, the junction contained 1 base not matched to a gene. CDR1 SGDLS and CDR2 YYNGEE come from the germline V gene. The CDR3 is 15 residues long.

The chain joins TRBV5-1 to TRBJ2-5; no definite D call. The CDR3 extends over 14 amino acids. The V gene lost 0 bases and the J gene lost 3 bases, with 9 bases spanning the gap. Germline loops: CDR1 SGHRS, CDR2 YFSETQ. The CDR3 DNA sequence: TGCGCCAGCAGCTTGGTACTGCTTAAAGAGACCCAGTACTTC. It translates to CASSLVLLKETQYF. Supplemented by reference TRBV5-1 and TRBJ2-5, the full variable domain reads KAGVTQTPRYLIKTRGQQVTLSCSPISGHRSVSWYQQTPGQGLQFLFEYFSETQRNKGNFPGRFSGRQFSNSRSEMNVSTLELGDSALYLCASSLVLLKETQYFGPGTRLLVL.

The CDR3 nucleotides read TGTGCCAGCTCACGTGGACAGGCAAACAATCAGCCCCAGCATTTT. Amino acid sequence: CASSRGQANNQPQHF. J is TRBJ1-5 and V is TRBV18; the match to TRBD1 covers 7 bases. The germline V gene has CDR1 KGHSH and CDR2 LQKENI. Germline trimming cut 4 bases from V and 3 bases from J; bases unmatched to any gene: 6. The CDR3 runs to 15 residues. The whole variable domain, remainder taken from reference TRBV18 and TRBJ1-5, is NAGVMQNPRHLVRRRGQEARLRCSPMKGHSHVYWYRQLPEEGLKFMVYLQKENIIDESGMPKERFSAEFPKEGPSILRIQQVVRGDSAAYFCASSRGQANNQPQHFGDGTRLSIL.

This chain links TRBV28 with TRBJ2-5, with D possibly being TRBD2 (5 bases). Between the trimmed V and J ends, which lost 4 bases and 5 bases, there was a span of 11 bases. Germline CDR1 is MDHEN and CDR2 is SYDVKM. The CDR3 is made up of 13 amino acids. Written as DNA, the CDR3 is TGTGCCAGCAGTTACGGGGTAGTGGAGACCCAGTACTTC. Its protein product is CASSYGVVETQYF.

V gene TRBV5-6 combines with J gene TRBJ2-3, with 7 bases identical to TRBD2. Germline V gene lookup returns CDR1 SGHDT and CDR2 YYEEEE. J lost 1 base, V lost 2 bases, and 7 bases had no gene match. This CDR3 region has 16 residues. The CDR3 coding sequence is TGTGCCAGCAGCTTTAGGGCGGGAGTCGGCACAGATACGCAGTATTTT. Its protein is CASSFRAGVGTDTQYF.

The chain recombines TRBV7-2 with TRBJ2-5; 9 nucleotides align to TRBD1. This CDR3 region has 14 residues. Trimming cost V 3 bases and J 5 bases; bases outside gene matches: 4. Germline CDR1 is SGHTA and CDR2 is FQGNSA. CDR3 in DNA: TGTGCCAGCAGCTTTTGGACAGGGGACGAGACCCAGTACTTC. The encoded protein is CASSFWTGDETQYF.

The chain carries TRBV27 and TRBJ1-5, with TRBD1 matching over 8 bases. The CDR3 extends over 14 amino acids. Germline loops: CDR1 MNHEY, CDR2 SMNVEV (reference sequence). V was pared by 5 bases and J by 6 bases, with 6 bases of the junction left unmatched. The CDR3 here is CASSRQGSSQPQHF. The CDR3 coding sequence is TGTGCCAGCAGTCGACAGGGGTCGAGTCAGCCCCAGCATTTT.

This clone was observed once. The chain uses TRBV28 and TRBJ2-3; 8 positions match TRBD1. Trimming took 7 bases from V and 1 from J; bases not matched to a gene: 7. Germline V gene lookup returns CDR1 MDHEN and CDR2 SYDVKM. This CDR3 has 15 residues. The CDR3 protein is CASTKPQGGTDTQYF. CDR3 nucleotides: TGTGCCAGCACCAAACCACAGGGGGGCACAGATACGCAGTATTTT.

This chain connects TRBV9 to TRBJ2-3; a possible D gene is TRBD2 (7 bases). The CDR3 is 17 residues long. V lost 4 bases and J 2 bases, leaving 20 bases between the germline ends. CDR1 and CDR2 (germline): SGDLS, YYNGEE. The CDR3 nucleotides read TGTGCCAGCAGCTCCCCGGCCGGGGGGCGCGCCACAGATACGCAGTATTTT. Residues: CASSSPAGGRATDTQYF.

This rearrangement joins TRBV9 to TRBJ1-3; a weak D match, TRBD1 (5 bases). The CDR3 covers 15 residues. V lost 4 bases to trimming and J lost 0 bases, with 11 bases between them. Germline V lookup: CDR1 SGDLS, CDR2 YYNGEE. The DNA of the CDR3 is TGTGCCAGCAGCATACACCAGGGCTCTGGAAACACCATATATTTT. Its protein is CASSIHQGSGNTIYF.